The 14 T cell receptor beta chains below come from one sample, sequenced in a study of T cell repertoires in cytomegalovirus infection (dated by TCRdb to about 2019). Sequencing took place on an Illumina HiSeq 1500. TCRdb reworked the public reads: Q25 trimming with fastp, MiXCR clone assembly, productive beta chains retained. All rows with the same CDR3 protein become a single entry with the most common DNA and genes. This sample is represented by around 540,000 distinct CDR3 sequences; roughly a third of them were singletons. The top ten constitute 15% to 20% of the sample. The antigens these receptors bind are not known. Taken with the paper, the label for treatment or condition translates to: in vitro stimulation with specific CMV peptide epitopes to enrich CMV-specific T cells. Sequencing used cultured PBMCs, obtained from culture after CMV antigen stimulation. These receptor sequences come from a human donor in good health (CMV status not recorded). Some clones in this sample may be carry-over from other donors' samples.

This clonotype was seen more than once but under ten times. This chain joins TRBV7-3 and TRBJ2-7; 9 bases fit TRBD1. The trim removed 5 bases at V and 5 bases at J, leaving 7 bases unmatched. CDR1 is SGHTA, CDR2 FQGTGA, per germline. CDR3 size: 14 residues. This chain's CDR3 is CASSATGGEDEQYF. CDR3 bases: TGTGCCAGCAGCGCGACAGGGGGGGAGGACGAGCAGTACTTC.

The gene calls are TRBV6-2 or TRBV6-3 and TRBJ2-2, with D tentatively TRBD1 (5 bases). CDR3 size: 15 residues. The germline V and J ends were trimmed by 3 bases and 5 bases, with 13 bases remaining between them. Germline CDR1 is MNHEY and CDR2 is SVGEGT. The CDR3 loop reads CASSYHTGRTGELFF. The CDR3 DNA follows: TGTGCCAGCAGTTATCATACAGGTCGGACCGGGGAGCTGTTTTTT.

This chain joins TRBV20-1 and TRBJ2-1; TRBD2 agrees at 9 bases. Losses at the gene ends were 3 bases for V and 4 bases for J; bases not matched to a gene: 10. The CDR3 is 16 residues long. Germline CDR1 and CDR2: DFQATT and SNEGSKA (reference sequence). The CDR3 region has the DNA TGCAGTGCTAGCGACTTGGCTAGCGGGGTGTACAATGAGCAGTTCTTC. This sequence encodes CSASDLASGVYNEQFF.

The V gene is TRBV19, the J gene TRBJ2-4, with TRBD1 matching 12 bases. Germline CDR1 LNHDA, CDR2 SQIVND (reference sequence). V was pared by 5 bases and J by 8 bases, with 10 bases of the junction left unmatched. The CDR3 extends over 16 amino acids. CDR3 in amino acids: CASSSGQGARLDIQYF. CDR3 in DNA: TGTGCCAGTAGTTCGGGACAGGGGGCCCGCCTGGACATTCAGTACTTC.

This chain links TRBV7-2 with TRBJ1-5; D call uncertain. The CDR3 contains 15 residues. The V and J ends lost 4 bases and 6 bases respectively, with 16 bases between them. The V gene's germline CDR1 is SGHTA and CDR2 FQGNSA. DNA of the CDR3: TGTGCCAGCAGCTCCCGGTTTTTGGGAGGTCAGCCCCAGCATTTT. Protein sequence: CASSSRFLGGQPQHF.

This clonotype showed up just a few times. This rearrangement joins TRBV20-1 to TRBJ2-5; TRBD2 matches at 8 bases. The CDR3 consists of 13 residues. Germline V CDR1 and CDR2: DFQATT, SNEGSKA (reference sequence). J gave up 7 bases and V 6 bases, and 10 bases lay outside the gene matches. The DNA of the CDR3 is TGCAGTGCCGTAAAACTAGCGGACGGGACCCAGTACTTC. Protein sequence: CSAVKLADGTQYF.

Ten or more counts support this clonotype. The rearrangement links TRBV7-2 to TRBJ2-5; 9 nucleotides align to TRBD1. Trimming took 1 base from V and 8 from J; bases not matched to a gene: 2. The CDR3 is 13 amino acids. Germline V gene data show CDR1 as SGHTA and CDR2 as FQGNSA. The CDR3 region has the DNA TGTGCCAGCAGCTTAGGGACAGGGGTAACCCAGTACTTC. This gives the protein CASSLGTGVTQYF.

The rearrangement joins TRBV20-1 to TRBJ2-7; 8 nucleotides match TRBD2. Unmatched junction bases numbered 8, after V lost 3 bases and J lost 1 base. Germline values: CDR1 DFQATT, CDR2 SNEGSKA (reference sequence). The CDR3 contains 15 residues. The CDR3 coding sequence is TGCAGTGCTAGGGGGGGGGAGCGGGAGTCCTACGAGCAGTACGTC. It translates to CSARGGERESYEQYV.

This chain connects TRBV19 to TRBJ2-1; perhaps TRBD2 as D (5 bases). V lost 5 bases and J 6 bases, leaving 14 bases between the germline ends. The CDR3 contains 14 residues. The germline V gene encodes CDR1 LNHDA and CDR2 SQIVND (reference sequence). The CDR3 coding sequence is TGTGCCAGTAGTTGGAGGCTCCATTCCAATGAGCAGTTCTTC. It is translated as CASSWRLHSNEQFF.

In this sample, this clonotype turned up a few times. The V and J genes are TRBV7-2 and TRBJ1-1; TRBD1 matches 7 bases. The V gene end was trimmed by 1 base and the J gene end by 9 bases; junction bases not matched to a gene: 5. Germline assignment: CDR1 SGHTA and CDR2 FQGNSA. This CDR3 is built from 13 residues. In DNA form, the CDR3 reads TGTGCCAGCAGCTTAGATTGGAGGGGGCAAGCTTTCTTT. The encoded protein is CASSLDWRGQAFF.

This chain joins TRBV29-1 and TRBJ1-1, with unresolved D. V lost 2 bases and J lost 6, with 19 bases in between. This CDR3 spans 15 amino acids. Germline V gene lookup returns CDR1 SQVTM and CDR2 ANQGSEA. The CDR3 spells CSVETVRGIWAEAFF. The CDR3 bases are TGCAGCGTTGAAACGGTGCGGGGAATTTGGGCTGAAGCTTTCTTT.

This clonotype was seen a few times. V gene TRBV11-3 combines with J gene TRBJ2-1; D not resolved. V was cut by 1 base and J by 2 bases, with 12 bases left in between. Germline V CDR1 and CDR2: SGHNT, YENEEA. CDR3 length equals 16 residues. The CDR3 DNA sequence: TGTGCCAGCAGCTTAGGTTCCGGAAGGACCTACAATGAGCAGTTCTTC. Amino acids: CASSLGSGRTYNEQFF.

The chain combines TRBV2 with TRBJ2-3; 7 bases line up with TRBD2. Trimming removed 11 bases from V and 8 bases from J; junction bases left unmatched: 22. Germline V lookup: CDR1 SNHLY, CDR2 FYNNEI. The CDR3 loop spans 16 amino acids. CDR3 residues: CASQIHLAGRLGTQYF. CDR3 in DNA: TGTGCCTCCCAGATACACTTAGCGGGTAGGCTGGGTACGCAGTATTTT. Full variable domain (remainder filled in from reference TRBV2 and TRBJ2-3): EPEVTQTPSHQVTQMGQEVILRCVPISNHLYFYWYRQILGQKVEFLVSFYNNEISEKSEIFDDQFSVERPDGSNFTLKIRSTKLEDSAMYFCASQIHLAGRLGTQYFGPGTRLTVL.

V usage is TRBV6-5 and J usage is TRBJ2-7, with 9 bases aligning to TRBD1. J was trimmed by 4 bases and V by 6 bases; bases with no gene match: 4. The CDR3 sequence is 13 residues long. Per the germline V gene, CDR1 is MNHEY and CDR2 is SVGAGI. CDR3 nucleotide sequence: TGTGCCAGCAGACGGGGGACAGGGTACGAGCAGTACGTC. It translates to CASRRGTGYEQYV.